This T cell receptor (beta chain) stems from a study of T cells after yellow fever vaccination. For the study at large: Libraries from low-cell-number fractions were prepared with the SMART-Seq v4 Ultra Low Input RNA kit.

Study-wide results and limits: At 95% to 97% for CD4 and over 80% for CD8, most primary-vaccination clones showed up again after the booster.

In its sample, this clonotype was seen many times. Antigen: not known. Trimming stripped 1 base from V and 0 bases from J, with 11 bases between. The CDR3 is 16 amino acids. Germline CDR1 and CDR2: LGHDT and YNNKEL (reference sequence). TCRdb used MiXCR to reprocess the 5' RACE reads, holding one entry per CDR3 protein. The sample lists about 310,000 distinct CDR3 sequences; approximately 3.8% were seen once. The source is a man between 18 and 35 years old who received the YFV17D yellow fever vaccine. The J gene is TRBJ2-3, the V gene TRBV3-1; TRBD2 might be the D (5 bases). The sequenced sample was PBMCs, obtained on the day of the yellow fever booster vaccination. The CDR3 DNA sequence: TGTGCCAGCAGCCAAGGTATAGCGAGAAGCACAGATACGCAGTATTTT. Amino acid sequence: CASSQGIARSTDTQYF.